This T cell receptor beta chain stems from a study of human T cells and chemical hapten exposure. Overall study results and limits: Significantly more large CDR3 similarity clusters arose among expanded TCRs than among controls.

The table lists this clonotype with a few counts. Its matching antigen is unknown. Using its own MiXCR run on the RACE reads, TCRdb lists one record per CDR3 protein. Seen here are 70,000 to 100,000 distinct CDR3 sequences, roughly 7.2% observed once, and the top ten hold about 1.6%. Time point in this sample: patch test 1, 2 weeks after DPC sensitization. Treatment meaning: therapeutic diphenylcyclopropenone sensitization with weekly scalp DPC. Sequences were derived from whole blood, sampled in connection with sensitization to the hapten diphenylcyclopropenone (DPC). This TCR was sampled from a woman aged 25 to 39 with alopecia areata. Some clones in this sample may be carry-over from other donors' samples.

The CDR3 nucleotides are TGTGCCAGCAGCCTCGGAGCTAGCGTTACGAACGAGCAGTACTTC. Its protein is CASSLGASVTNEQYF. The chain combines TRBV7-2 with TRBJ2-7; D is possibly TRBD2 (6 bases). Germline assignment: CDR1 SGHTA and CDR2 FQGNSA. The CDR3 has 15 residues. The V gene lost 5 bases and the J gene lost 5 bases, with 19 bases spanning the gap.